One sample yielded the 7 T cell receptor beta chains listed below, sequenced in a study of cytomegalovirus exposure and HLA in healthy donors. Both 60 Vbeta primers and 13 Jbeta primers went into the PCR. TCRdb keeps only in-frame clones here, not all; method: immunoSEQ multiplex PCR. The sample contains about 200,000 clones, about 88% of which appear only once. Sequences were obtained from PBMCs. The source of these receptors is a woman aged 25 to 39 in good health and CMV-seronegative.

J is TRBJ2-3 and V is TRBV9; a weak D match, TRBD1 (6 bases). The CDR3 covers 14 residues. CDR1 is SGDLS, CDR2 YYNGEE, per germline. Trimming removed 3 bases at V and 2 bases at J, with 10 bases between. This CDR3 is CASSGTVYTDTQYF. Here the CDR3 DNA reads TGTGCCAGCAGCGGGACAGTATACACAGATACGCAGTATTTT.

The V and J genes are TRBV5-1 and TRBJ2-1; 8 nucleotides line up with TRBD2. There are 17 residues in the CDR3. V was clipped by 1 base and J by 7 bases; unmatched bases: 13. Germline V gene lookup returns CDR1 SGHRS and CDR2 YFSETQ. CDR3 nucleotide sequence: TGCGCCAGCAGCTTGCAGGGGCCTAGCGGGCCAGGGAATGAGCAGTTCTTC. This translates into CASSLQGPSGPGNEQFF.

The chain's CDR3 is CASSDRLGASTEAFF. CDR3 DNA: TGCGCCAGCAGTGACCGGCTGGGCGCGAGCACTGAAGCTTTCTTT. The chain is built from TRBV10-1 and TRBJ1-1, with D uncertain. Trimming stripped 3 bases from V and 4 bases from J, with 15 bases between. Germline lookup yields CDR1 WNHNN and CDR2 SYGVQD (reference sequence). The CDR3 runs 15 residues.

This chain links TRBV28 with TRBJ2-1; D is uncertain. Trimming took 3 bases from V and 8 from J, leaving 17 bases between them. This CDR3 spans 15 amino acids. The V gene's germline CDR1 is MDHEN and CDR2 SYDVKM. The DNA of the CDR3 is TGTGCCAGCAGTTTTGGCACCAGAGGAGTTGATGAGCAGTTCTTC. Its protein product is CASSFGTRGVDEQFF.

The chain links TRBV9 to TRBJ2-1; tentatively, D is TRBD2 (5 bases). Trimming shortened V by 6 bases and J by 6 bases, and 16 bases separated the two germline ends. The germline CDR1 and CDR2 sequences are SGDLS and YYNGEE. The CDR3 is made up of 14 amino acids. CDR3 DNA sequence: TGTGCCAGCAACAACGGGCAGGCGGGCAATGAGCAGTTCTTC. Residues: CASNNGQAGNEQFF.

The chain carries TRBV7-6 and TRBJ2-7, with TRBD2 matching 9 bases. The trim removed 2 bases at V and 3 bases at J, leaving 11 bases unmatched. The CDR3 totals 17 residues. Germline lookup yields CDR1 SGHVS and CDR2 FNYEAQ. CDR3 loop: CASSLFLAAGGHYEQYF. The CDR3, as DNA: TGTGCCAGCAGCTTATTTTTAGCAGCGGGGGGCCACTACGAGCAGTACTTC.

V usage is TRBV28 and J usage is TRBJ2-7, with TRBD2 identical over 8 bases. From germline, CDR1 is MDHEN and CDR2 SYDVKM. This CDR3 is built from 18 residues. Trimming took 1 base from V and 5 from J; bases not matched to a gene: 16. As DNA, the CDR3 is TGTGCCAGCAGTTTATTAGGGGAATGGACTAGCAGTCCCCACGAGCAGTACTTC. It is translated as CASSLLGEWTSSPHEQYF.